The present TCR beta chain was sequenced within a study of cytomegalovirus exposure and HLA in healthy donors. It was with 60 Vbeta and 13 Jbeta primers that the PCR ran. The table came from immunoSEQ multiplex PCR; TCRdb's copy has only in-frame clones and leaves some out. The table lists around 150,000 clones, around 75% of them singletons. The trim removed 0 bases at V and 0 bases at J, leaving 3 bases unmatched. The CDR3 totals 17 residues. In germline, CDR1 is SGHDT, CDR2 YYEEEE. The chain has TRBV5-6 and TRBJ2-6; 7 bases are a match to TRBD1. This receptor was identified in a man aged 60-69 years in good health and CMV-seronegative. Sequencing input: PBMCs. The CDR3 sequence is CASSLGQGFSGANVLTF. Here the CDR3 DNA reads TGTGCCAGCAGCTTGGGACAGGGTTTCTCTGGGGCCAACGTCCTGACTTTC.